The sample holds many counts of the clone carrying this T cell receptor (beta chain). The antigen remains undetermined. This sample was taken from a study of CD8 T cells in ankylosing spondylitis. Study-wide points: The authors found the disease-linked clones to be CD8+ and relatively rare in peripheral blood. A TCR beta motif of 7 or 8 highly homologous variants appeared characteristic of ankylosing spondylitis blood.

Quantitative 5'-RACE with molecular barcodes was used to make the TCR beta libraries. Each CDR3 protein is one row after TCRdb ran MiXCR on the 5' RACE reads. The top ten clones hold roughly 9.1% of a sample with 350,000 or so distinct CDR3 sequences, approximately 10% of them seen once. Germline values: CDR1 DFQATT, CDR2 SNEGSKA (reference sequence). The CDR3 runs 11 residues. V lost 1 base to trimming and J lost 11 bases, with 9 bases between them. This receptor was obtained from a female donor with ankylosing spondylitis or in good health (not recorded which). The rearrangement joins TRBV20-1 to TRBJ1-3; no clear D gene. Sequences were obtained from blood, either unsorted or a sorted T cell fraction (not recorded which). CDR3 sequence reads: CSARGAVAIYF. The CDR3 DNA reads TGCAGTGCTAGAGGGGCCGTGGCCATATATTTT.